Described below is a single TCR beta chain sequence and its context. Its target is not known. The germline V gene encodes CDR1 SGHRS and CDR2 YFSETQ. V shed 0 bases and J 4 bases; nucleotides not matched to a gene: 9. The CDR3 totals 18 residues. Mixed chimerism was transient after nonmyeloablative marrow transplants from related graft donors. Unstimulated regulatory T cells (CD4+CD25+CD127-), CD4+CD25- non-regulatory cells, CD4 and CD8 cells were FACS-sorted from thawed PBMCs. The sample originates from a study of Tregs in tolerant kidney transplant recipients. Notes on the study in general: Tregs expanded with activated donor B cells seemed most donor-specific. For some patients, primers changed over time, blocking nucleotide-level comparison.

The protocol was immunoSEQ multiplex PCR, while the TCRdb copy is restricted to in-frame clones and leaves out a portion. The sample shows about 21,000 clones, over 70% of them seen only once. The source was CD8+ T cells from blood (PBMCs), collected 6 months after the transplant. The rearrangement uses TRBV5-1 and TRBJ2-1, with 11 bases that match TRBD2. The clonotype originates from a human patient who received a combined kidney and bone marrow transplant. A subset of T cells may come from the graft donor. CDR3 nucleotide sequence: TGCGCCAGCAGCTTGGCCGGGCTAGCGGGGGGCGATTACAATGAGCAGTTCTTC. It specifies CASSLAGLAGGDYNEQFF.